This T cell receptor beta chain was sequenced for a study of CD8+ T cells in alopecia areata. After isolation, RNA underwent reverse transcription to generate cDNA as the sequencing template. The repertoire was sequenced with immunoSEQ multiplex PCR; TCRdb's copy has only in-frame clones and lacks some. The table records over 150,000 clones, more than 50% of them present only once. V was cut by 0 bases and J by 6 bases, with 10 bases left in between. Germline V CDR1 and CDR2: SGHDT, YYEEEE. This CDR3 comprises 14 residues. Sample: CD8+ T cells sorted from blood. The TCR was taken from a human donor in good health. The genes are TRBV5-6 and TRBJ1-5, with a possible D match to TRBD1 (5 bases). CDR3 in DNA: TGTGCCAGCAGCTTGGGGGGGTTTGGTCAGCCCCAGCATTTT. The encoded protein is CASSLGGFGQPQHF.